This T cell receptor (beta chain) originates from a study of blood T cells in healthy people across ages. This clonotype was observed a few times. Together with a sample-barcoded 5' primer, a J-beta primer mix was included in a second PCR lasting about 7 to 11 cycles. One entry per CDR3 protein results from TCRdb running MiXCR on the 5' RACE reads. This table has 600,000 to 1,000,000 distinct CDR3 sequences, roughly 60% appearing once. The receptor was isolated from a man in his thirties or forties in good health. Sequenced material: blood.

The CDR3 nucleotides read TGCAGTGCTAGCCGGGACAGGGGGATCGAGCAGTACTTC. Translation: CSASRDRGIEQYF. The chain employs TRBV20-1 and TRBJ2-7; 11 bases fit TRBD1. Unmatched junction bases numbered 4, after V lost 3 bases and J lost 6 bases. The CDR3 runs 13 residues. The germline gives CDR1 DFQATT, CDR2 SNEGSKA (reference sequence).